A single sample is the source of the 27 T cell receptor beta chains below, sequenced in a study of cytomegalovirus exposure and HLA in healthy donors. Repertoires were generated with immunoSEQ multiplex PCR, while TCRdb's copy carries only in-frame clones and drops some. The sample has some 86,000 clones, 93% seen once; the top ten hold about 3.9%. Source material: PBMCs. The receptors were gathered from a woman aged 30 to 39 in good health and CMV-seronegative.

Regarding this clone: At one end the junction does not follow the germline gene, possibly because of a read error. The CDR3 bases are TGTGCCAGCAGCCCCTGGACAGGATGCTCTAGGGCCAACGTCCTGACTTTC. Translated: CASSPWTGCSRANVLTF. This chain connects TRBV7-4 to TRBJ2-6, with 7 bases lining up with TRBD1. CDR1 SGHVT and CDR2 SQSDAQ come from the germline V gene. The CDR3 has 17 residues.

The chain combines TRBV7-3 with TRBJ1-1; D possibly corresponds to TRBD1 (5 bases). Germline V gives CDR1 SGHTA, CDR2 FQGTGA. V lost 5 bases, J lost 7 bases, and 20 bases lay in between. This CDR3 spans 15 amino acids. CDR3 DNA sequence: TGTGCCAGCAGCCCCGCCCCAGGGATGGGAGGTGAAGCTTTCTTT. Its translation: CASSPAPGMGGEAFF.

The chain joins TRBV27 to TRBJ1-1; tentatively, D is TRBD1 (5 bases). Trimming pared 4 bases from V and 6 bases from J, leaving 6 bases between. This CDR3 has 11 amino acids. Germline assignment: CDR1 MNHEY and CDR2 SMNVEV (reference sequence). CDR3 amino acids: CASSSGAEAFF. CDR3 bases: TGTGCCAGCAGTTCGGGGGCTGAAGCTTTCTTT.

CDR3 sequence: CASSAGFGEKLFF. The CDR3, as DNA: TGTGCCAGCAGCGCAGGGTTTGGGGAAAAACTGTTTTTT. The V and J genes are TRBV11-3 and TRBJ1-4; tentative D call: TRBD1 (5 bases). The V end lost 5 bases, the J end lost 8 bases, and 12 bases lay between the germline ends. The CDR3 has 13 amino acids. Looked up from germline, CDR1 is SGHNT and CDR2 is YENEEA.

This chain uses TRBV19 with TRBJ2-7; a weak D match, TRBD2 (6 bases). The germline CDR1 and CDR2 sequences are LNHDA and SQIVND (reference sequence). CDR3 size: 14 residues. Trimming shortened V by 1 base and J by 5 bases, and 12 bases separated the two germline ends. The DNA for the CDR3 is TGTGCCAGTAGTATAGGGGCGGGGTCCCACGAGCAGTACTTC. It is translated as CASSIGAGSHEQYF.

The chain carries TRBV6-6 and TRBJ1-2; the match to TRBD1 covers 7 bases. The germline V gene has CDR1 MNHNY and CDR2 SVGAGI (reference sequence). Trimming cost V 2 bases and J 3 bases; bases outside gene matches: 0. The CDR3 spans 13 residues. CDR3 protein: CASSYGTDYGYTF. CDR3 coding DNA: TGTGCCAGCAGTTACGGGACAGACTATGGCTACACCTTC.

The chain couples TRBV7-2 to TRBJ2-3, with D tentatively TRBD2 (6 bases). Germline values: CDR1 SGHTA, CDR2 FQGNSA. V dropped 1 base and J dropped 1 base, with 12 bases sitting between them. The CDR3 has 16 amino acids. CDR3 sequence (DNA): TGTGCCAGCAGCTTAGGACGGGGGACCGGCACAGATACGCAGTATTTT. Protein product: CASSLGRGTGTDTQYF.

V is TRBV19 and J is TRBJ1-5, with 7 bases lining up with TRBD1. CDR1 and CDR2 (germline): LNHDA, SQIVND (reference sequence). This CDR3 is 14 amino acids long. J was trimmed by 2 bases and V by 5 bases; bases with no gene match: 3. CDR3 in amino acids: CASSRDRGNQPQHF. In nucleotides, the CDR3 is TGTGCCAGTAGTCGTGACAGGGGCAATCAGCCCCAGCATTTT.

Here the CDR3 DNA reads TGTGCCAGCAGAGCCCAGACAGGCTTTAATCAGCCCCAGCATTTT. Translated, it gives CASRAQTGFNQPQHF. The gene calls are TRBV28 and TRBJ1-5; a weak D match, TRBD1 (6 bases). This CDR3 contains 15 residues. V was clipped by 6 bases and J by 4 bases, with 16 bases between them. Per germline, CDR1 MDHEN and CDR2 SYDVKM. The full variable domain, in which reference TRBV28 and TRBJ1-5 provide the parts outside the CDR3, is DVKVTQSSRYLVKRTGEKVFLECVQDMDHENMFWYRQDPGLGLRLIYFSYDVKMKEKGDIPEGYSVSREKKERFSLILESASTNQTSMYLCASRAQTGFNQPQHFGDGTRLSIL.

The V gene is TRBV7-9, the J gene TRBJ1-1; maybe TRBD1 (5 bases). Germline-derived CDR1 and CDR2 are SEHNR and FQNEAQ (reference sequence). Trimming shortened V by 5 bases and J by 7 bases, and 20 bases separated the two germline ends. The CDR3 runs to 15 residues. This chain's CDR3 is CASSPTGGQGGEAFF. The CDR3 nucleotides are TGTGCCAGCAGCCCAACCGGTGGGCAGGGAGGTGAAGCTTTCTTT.

A few counts support this clone. The rearrangement links TRBV18 to TRBJ1-3; TRBD1 matches 7 bases. Losses at the gene ends were 3 bases for V and 2 bases for J; bases not matched to a gene: 7. CDR3 size: 16 residues. Germline assignment: CDR1 KGHSH and CDR2 LQKENI. CDR3 coding DNA: TGTGCCAGCTCACCCGATACAGGGGTCACTGGAAACACCATATATTTT. Its translation: CASSPDTGVTGNTIYF.

V usage is TRBV5-4 and J usage is TRBJ2-1, with 11 positions matching TRBD2. Trimming at V came to 1 base and at J to 6 bases, leaving 6 bases not matched to a gene. Per germline, CDR1 SGHNT and CDR2 YYREEE (reference sequence). The CDR3 is 16 residues long. The CDR3 here is CASSLYVSGGANEQFF. DNA of the CDR3: TGTGCCAGCAGCTTGTACGTTAGCGGGGGGGCCAATGAGCAGTTCTTC.

In this sample, this clone turned up a few times. The chain carries TRBV5-1 and TRBJ2-1; weak D call: TRBD2 (6 bases). The CDR3 consists of 13 residues. Looked up from germline, CDR1 is SGHRS and CDR2 is YFSETQ. With 2 bases removed from V and 6 bases from J, the gap between germline ends came to 9 bases. The CDR3 DNA sequence: TGCGCCAGCAGCTTCTCCGGGGGCAATGAGCAGTTCTTC. It codes for CASSFSGGNEQFF.

V usage is TRBV2 and J usage is TRBJ1-1, with 9 bases matching TRBD1. There are 17 residues in the CDR3. J was trimmed by 0 bases and V by 6 bases; bases with no gene match: 11. The germline V gene has CDR1 SNHLY and CDR2 FYNNEI. In DNA form, the CDR3 reads TGTGCCAGCAGCGAGACCCGGACAGGGGCCTTGAACACTGAAGCTTTCTTT. This gives the protein CASSETRTGALNTEAFF.

This chain links TRBV14 with TRBJ2-7; D is ambiguous. This CDR3 is 13 amino acids long. Trimming pared 1 base from V and 4 bases from J, leaving 8 bases between. Per germline, CDR1 SGHDN and CDR2 FVKESK. CDR3 region: CASSQVKTYEQYF. CDR3 nucleotides: TGTGCCAGCAGCCAAGTAAAAACTTACGAGCAGTACTTC.

This chain connects TRBV28 to TRBJ1-4; D call uncertain. This CDR3 comprises 15 residues. Germline CDR1 is MDHEN and CDR2 is SYDVKM. With 1 base removed from V and 12 bases from J, the gap between germline ends came to 18 bases. The CDR3 region is CASSLSPTAVVELFF. In DNA form, the CDR3 reads TGTGCCAGCAGTTTATCCCCAACAGCCGTCGTGGAACTGTTTTTT.

The rearrangement uses TRBV10-3 and TRBJ2-3; 7 bases are a match to TRBD1. V shed 5 bases, J shed 3 bases, and the junction held 8 bases outside the gene matches. The CDR3 is 15 amino acids. The germline CDR1 and CDR2 sequences are ENHRY and SYGVKD. The CDR3 nucleotides read TGTGCCATCAGTAACGACAGGGTTTTAACAGATACGCAGTATTTT. It specifies CAISNDRVLTDTQYF.

The genes are TRBV27 and TRBJ2-3; 13 bases align to TRBD2. CDR3 length: 16 amino acids. Germline lookup yields CDR1 MNHEY and CDR2 SMNVEV (reference sequence). V lost 2 bases to trimming and J lost 10 bases; unmatched junction nucleotides: 9. CDR3 bases: TGTGCCAGCAGTTTAAAACTAGCGGGAGGGCCGTGGTCGCAGTATTTT. As protein: CASSLKLAGGPWSQYF.

This rearrangement joins TRBV30 to TRBJ1-1; a possible D gene is TRBD1 (5 bases). Germline loops: CDR1 GTSNPN, CDR2 SVGIG (reference sequence). The V and J ends lost 2 bases and 6 bases respectively, with 13 bases between them. This CDR3 is built from 13 residues. In DNA form, the CDR3 reads TGTGCCTGGAGTCGGGCGGGGCTGGCTGAAGCTTTCTTT. This gives the protein CAWSRAGLAEAFF.

This clone occurred once. The chain is built from TRBV4-1 and TRBJ2-4; no reliable D call. V was pared by 4 bases and J by 0 bases, with 13 bases between. Germline V CDR1 and CDR2: MGHRA, YSYEKL. The CDR3 extends over 16 amino acids. The CDR3 sequence is CASSPRTGLAKNIQYF. Written as DNA, the CDR3 is TGCGCCAGCAGCCCTAGAACCGGTCTAGCCAAAAACATTCAGTACTTC.

This chain links TRBV27 with TRBJ1-5, with a possible D match to TRBD1 (5 bases). The germline V gene has CDR1 MNHEY and CDR2 SMNVEV (reference sequence). This CDR3 is built from 17 residues. V was shortened by 5 bases and J by 0 bases, with 17 bases between the two germline ends. Written as DNA, the CDR3 is TGTGCCAGCAGTCCCCGGGGGGGGGTACGTAGCAATCAGCCCCAGCATTTT. Translating gives CASSPRGGVRSNQPQHF.

The gene calls are TRBV21-1 and TRBJ1-1; TRBD1 reflects the table's D call only, with no check against the DNA. TRBV21-1 constitutes a pseudogene. This CDR3 region has 13 residues. In DNA form, the CDR3 reads TGTGCCAGCGAACAGGGTCGGAACACTGAAGCTTTCTTT. This codes for CASEQGRNTEAFF.

This chain joins TRBV7-2 and TRBJ1-4, with a possible D match to TRBD1 (5 bases). The CDR3 contains 15 residues. V lost 5 bases, J lost 6 bases, and 16 bases lay in between. Germline V gene sequence: CDR1 SGHTA, CDR2 FQGNSA. CDR3 bases: TGTGCCAGCAGCCCTTCCCAGGGATGGCATGAAAAACTGTTTTTT. The encoded protein is CASSPSQGWHEKLFF.

This clone was seen just once. The chain couples TRBV19 to TRBJ2-2, with 8 bases that match TRBD2. The V and J ends lost 7 bases and 7 bases, in that order; junction bases with no gene match: 5. This CDR3 comprises 13 residues. Germline V gene lookup returns CDR1 LNHDA and CDR2 SQIVND (reference sequence). The chain's CDR3 is CASMGLESGELFF. In DNA, the CDR3 is TGTGCCAGTATGGGACTAGAGAGCGGGGAGCTGTTTTTT.

V usage is TRBV9 and J usage is TRBJ2-2; perhaps TRBD2 as D (5 bases). The CDR3 length is 15 residues. Germline V lookup: CDR1 SGDLS, CDR2 YYNGEE. Trimming pared 1 base from V and 2 bases from J, leaving 9 bases between. The CDR3 spells CASSVLAINTGELFF. The CDR3 DNA follows: TGTGCCAGCAGCGTATTAGCGATCAACACCGGGGAGCTGTTTTTT.

This chain connects TRBV4-2 to TRBJ2-5, with TRBD2 matching over 11 bases. CDR3 length: 15 residues. Germline CDR1 and CDR2: LGHNA and YNFKEQ. V shed 3 bases, J shed 1 base, and the junction held 1 base outside the gene matches. CDR3 loop: CASSQLAGGQETQYF. The CDR3, as DNA: TGTGCCAGCAGCCAGCTAGCGGGGGGCCAAGAGACCCAGTACTTC.

V gene TRBV6-1 combines with J gene TRBJ1-1; D not resolved. CDR3 length equals 15 residues. Germline CDR1 MNHNS, CDR2 SASEGT. V lost 10 bases to trimming and J lost 0 bases, with 18 bases between them. The CDR3 sequence: CANLHPEAMNTEAFF. CDR3 DNA sequence: TGTGCCAACCTACATCCGGAGGCGATGAACACTGAAGCTTTCTTT.